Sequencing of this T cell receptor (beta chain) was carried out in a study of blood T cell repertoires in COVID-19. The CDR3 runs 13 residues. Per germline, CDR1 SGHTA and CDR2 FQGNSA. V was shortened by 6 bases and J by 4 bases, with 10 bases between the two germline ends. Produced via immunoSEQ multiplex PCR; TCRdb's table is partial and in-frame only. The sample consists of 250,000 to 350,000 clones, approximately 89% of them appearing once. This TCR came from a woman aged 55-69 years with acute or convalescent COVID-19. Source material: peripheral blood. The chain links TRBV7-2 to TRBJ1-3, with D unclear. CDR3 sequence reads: CASRHGSGNTIYF. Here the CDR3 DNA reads TGTGCCAGCAGGCACGGGTCGGGAAACACCATATATTTT.